Below are 14 T cell receptor beta chains sequenced from a single sample in a study of blood T cell repertoires in COVID-19. The data were produced by immunoSEQ multiplex PCR, yet TCRdb's version contains in-frame clones alone and is incomplete. This table holds 70,000 to 80,000 clones, 82% found once. Sequencing was done on a sample of peripheral blood. All receptors derive from a woman aged 80 or over with acute or convalescent COVID-19.

This clone was found a few times. The V gene is TRBV27, the J gene TRBJ1-2; tentative D call: TRBD1 (5 bases). The V end lost 6 bases, the J end lost 5 bases, and 13 bases lay between the germline ends. Per the germline V gene, CDR1 is MNHEY and CDR2 is SMNVEV (reference sequence). There are 13 residues in the CDR3. CDR3 sequence (DNA): TGTGCCAGCAGACCAGGACACTTATATGGCTACACCTTC. Its translation is CASRPGHLYGYTF.

The chain is built from TRBV3-1 (or the pseudogene TRBV3-2) and TRBJ2-5; no firm D call. Trimming stripped 4 bases from V and 3 bases from J, with 12 bases between. CDR1 and CDR2 (germline): LGHDT, YNNKEL (reference sequence). The CDR3 runs to 14 residues. Written as DNA, the CDR3 is TGTGCCAGCAGCCCTACGATAACGGAAGAGACCCAGTACTTC. Protein: CASSPTITEETQYF.

Only one count was recorded for this clone. V and J are TRBV19 and TRBJ1-4; D unresolved. Germline V CDR1 and CDR2: LNHDA, SQIVND (reference sequence). The CDR3 has 18 amino acids. V was cut by 3 bases and J by 5 bases, with 22 bases left in between. The CDR3 DNA follows: TGTGCCAGTAGTATTCCCCTGGGATTCGGGGTTGAGAATGAAAAACTGTTTTTT. It translates to CASSIPLGFGVENEKLFF.

V and J are TRBV6-4 and TRBJ2-3; 7 bases map to TRBD2. The V gene end was trimmed by 11 bases and the J gene end by 3 bases; junction bases not matched to a gene: 11. The CDR3 runs to 14 residues. The germline gives CDR1 MRHNA, CDR2 SNTAGT. In nucleotides, the CDR3 is TGTGCCCTACTAGCGACATATGGGACAGATACGCAGTATTTT. The encoded protein is CALLATYGTDTQYF.

The chain has TRBV7-8 and TRBJ2-7; D is possibly TRBD1 (5 bases). V lost 5 bases and J lost 6, with 17 bases in between. This CDR3 contains 14 residues. Per germline, CDR1 SGHVS and CDR2 FQNEAQ. CDR3 amino acids: CASSLGASPREQYF. DNA for the CDR3: TGTGCCAGCAGCCTTGGGGCCAGTCCCCGCGAGCAGTACTTC.

This clone was picked up one time. In the same sample, other DNA sequences code for this CDR3. The rearrangement uses TRBV19 and TRBJ2-1; D remains ambiguous. V was pared by 3 bases and J by 0 bases, with 9 bases between. Germline V gene sequence: CDR1 LNHDA, CDR2 SQIVND (reference sequence). The CDR3 is 15 amino acids. CDR3 sequence reads: CASSISRSSYNEQFF. The CDR3 DNA reads TGTGCCAGTAGTATCAGTAGGAGCTCCTACAATGAGCAGTTCTTC.

This clone was seen more than once but under ten times. V and J are TRBV27 and TRBJ1-2, with a weak D call TRBD1 (6 bases). The CDR3 totals 14 residues. The germline gives CDR1 MNHEY, CDR2 SMNVEV (reference sequence). The V end was cut by 2 bases, the J end by 2 bases, with 9 bases between. DNA of the CDR3: TGTGCCAGCAGTTTAAACAGGGCGAACTATGGCTACACCTTC. This encodes CASSLNRANYGYTF.

About this clone itself: The same CDR3 can be traced to other DNA sequences in this sample. The chain carries TRBV7-3 and TRBJ2-2, with TRBD1 identical over 7 bases. The germline CDR1 and CDR2 sequences are SGHTA and FQGTGA. Trimming removed 5 bases from V and 0 bases from J; junction bases left unmatched: 3. The length of the CDR3 is 15 residues. The DNA of the CDR3 is TGTGCCAGCAGCCGGACAGGTGCGAACACCGGGGAGCTGTTTTTT. This codes for CASSRTGANTGELFF.

This chain uses TRBV27 with TRBJ2-1, with D perhaps TRBD2 (5 bases). Looked up from germline, CDR1 is MNHEY and CDR2 is SMNVEV (reference sequence). Deletions cut 3 bases from V and 5 bases from J, with 8 bases between. The CDR3 totals 13 residues. CDR3: CASSFQRHNEQFF. The CDR3 DNA is TGTGCCAGCAGTTTCCAGCGGCACAATGAGCAGTTCTTC.

V and J are TRBV7-3 and TRBJ2-2; D ambiguous. CDR1 and CDR2 (germline): SGHTA, FQGTGA. CDR3 length: 14 residues. V lost 5 bases and J lost 8, with 15 bases in between. CDR3 DNA sequence: TGTGCCAGCAGCAACTGGCAAGGAGTTGGGGAGCTGTTTTTT. This encodes CASSNWQGVGELFF.

The genes are TRBV29-1 and TRBJ2-7; D ambiguous. The CDR3 runs to 12 residues. The ends were cut back, 7 bases at V and 0 bases at J, with 10 bases in the middle. In germline, CDR1 is SQVTM, CDR2 ANQGSEA. DNA of the CDR3: TGCAGCGGCGGTCACACCTCCTACGAGCAGTACTTC. Its translation is CSGGHTSYEQYF.

The chain couples TRBV19 to TRBJ2-1, with 10 bases that match TRBD2. V dropped 4 bases and J dropped 7; count of bases not matched to a gene: 7. This CDR3 comprises 15 residues. Germline loops: CDR1 LNHDA, CDR2 SQIVND (reference sequence). Here the CDR3 DNA reads TGTGCCAGTAGTACATCTAGCGGGAGTGGTAATGAGCAGTTCTTC. Its protein product is CASSTSSGSGNEQFF.

This chain connects TRBV7-9 to TRBJ2-1; 13 nucleotides agree with TRBD2. CDR1 is SEHNR and CDR2 is FQNEAQ in the germline V gene (reference sequence). Germline trimming cut 5 bases from V and 4 bases from J; bases unmatched to any gene: 8. The CDR3 covers 17 residues. CDR3 nucleotides: TGTGCCAGCAGCCAAAGGACGACTAGCGGGAGGTACAATGAGCAGTTCTTC. It codes for CASSQRTTSGRYNEQFF. The variable domain in full, completed from reference TRBV7-9 and TRBJ2-1, reads DTGVSQNPRHKITKRGQNVTFRCDPISEHNRLYWYRQTLGQGPEFLTYFQNEAQLEKSRLLSDRFSAERPKGSFSTLEIQRTEQGDSAMYLCASSQRTTSGRYNEQFFGPGTRLTVL.

The chain joins TRBV27 to TRBJ2-1; 8 positions agree with TRBD2. CDR3 length equals 16 residues. V shed 5 bases, J shed 0 bases, and the junction held 6 bases outside the gene matches. Per the germline V gene, CDR1 is MNHEY and CDR2 is SMNVEV (reference sequence). The CDR3 DNA sequence: TGTGCCAGCAGTCGTAGCGGGACTAGCTCCTACAATGAGCAGTTCTTC. Protein: CASSRSGTSSYNEQFF.